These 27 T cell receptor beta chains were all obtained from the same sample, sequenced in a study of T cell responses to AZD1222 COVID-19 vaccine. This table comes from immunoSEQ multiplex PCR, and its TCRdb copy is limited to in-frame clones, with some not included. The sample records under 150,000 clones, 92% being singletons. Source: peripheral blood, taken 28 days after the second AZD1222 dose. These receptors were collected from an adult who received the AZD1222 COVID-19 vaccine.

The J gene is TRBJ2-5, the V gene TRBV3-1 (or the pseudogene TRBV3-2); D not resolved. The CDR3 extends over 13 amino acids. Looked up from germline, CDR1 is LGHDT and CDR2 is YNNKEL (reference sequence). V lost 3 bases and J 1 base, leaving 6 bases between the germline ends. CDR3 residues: CASSHQVQETQYF. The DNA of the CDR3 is TGTGCCAGCAGCCATCAGGTCCAAGAGACCCAGTACTTC.

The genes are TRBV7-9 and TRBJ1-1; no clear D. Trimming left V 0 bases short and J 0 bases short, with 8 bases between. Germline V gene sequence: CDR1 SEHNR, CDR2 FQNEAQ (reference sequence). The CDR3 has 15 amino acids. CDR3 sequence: CASSLAGSMNTEAFF. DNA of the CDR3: TGTGCCAGCAGCTTAGCTGGAAGTATGAACACTGAAGCTTTCTTT.

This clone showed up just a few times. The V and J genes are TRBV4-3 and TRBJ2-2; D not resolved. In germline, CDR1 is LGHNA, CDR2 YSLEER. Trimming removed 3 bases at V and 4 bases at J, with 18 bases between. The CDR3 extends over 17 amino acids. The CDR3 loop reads CASSQTLETPVTGELFF. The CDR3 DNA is TGCGCCAGCAGCCAGACCTTGGAGACACCGGTCACCGGGGAGCTGTTTTTT.

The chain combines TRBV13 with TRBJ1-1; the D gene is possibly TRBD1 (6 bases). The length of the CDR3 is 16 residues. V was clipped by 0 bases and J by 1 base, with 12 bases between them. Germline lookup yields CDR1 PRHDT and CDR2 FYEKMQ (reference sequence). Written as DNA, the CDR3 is TGTGCCAGCAGCTTAGGATCCAGGGGAGGGAACACTGAAGCTTTCTTT. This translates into CASSLGSRGGNTEAFF. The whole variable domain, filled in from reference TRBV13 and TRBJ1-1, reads AAGVIQSPRHLIKEKRETATLKCYPIPRHDTVYWYQQGPGQDPQFLISFYEKMQSDKGSIPDRFSAQQFSDYHSELNMSSLELGDSALYFCASSLGSRGGNTEAFFGQGTRLTVV.

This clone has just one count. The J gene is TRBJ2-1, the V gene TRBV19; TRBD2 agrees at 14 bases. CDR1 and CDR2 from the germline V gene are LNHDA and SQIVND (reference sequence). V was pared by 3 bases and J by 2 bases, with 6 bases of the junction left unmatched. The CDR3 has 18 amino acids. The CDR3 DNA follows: TGTGCCAGTAGTATTCTACCGACTAGCGGGAGGGCCTACAATGAGCAGTTCTTC. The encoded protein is CASSILPTSGRAYNEQFF.

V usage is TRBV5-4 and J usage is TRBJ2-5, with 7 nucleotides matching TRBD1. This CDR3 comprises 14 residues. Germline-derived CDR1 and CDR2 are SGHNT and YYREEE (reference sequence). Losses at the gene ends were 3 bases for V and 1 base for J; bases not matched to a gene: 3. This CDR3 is CASSSGQTQETQYF. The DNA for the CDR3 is TGTGCCAGCAGCTCGGGACAGACCCAAGAGACCCAGTACTTC.

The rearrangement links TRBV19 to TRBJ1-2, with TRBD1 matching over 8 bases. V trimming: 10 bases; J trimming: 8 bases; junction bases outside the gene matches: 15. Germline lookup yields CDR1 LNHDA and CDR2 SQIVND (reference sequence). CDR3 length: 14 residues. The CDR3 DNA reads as TGTGCCACCCTGACAGGGGCGAATTCGGGGGGCTACACCTTC. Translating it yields CATLTGANSGGYTF.

The DNA of the CDR3 is TGTGCCAGCAGCGTTCCTAGCGGGGGACTGAACACCGGGGAGCTGTTTTTT. It encodes CASSVPSGGLNTGELFF. The chain carries TRBV9 and TRBJ2-2; 10 bases line up with TRBD2. Germline V gene sequence: CDR1 SGDLS, CDR2 YYNGEE. The CDR3 has 17 amino acids. V dropped 2 bases and J dropped 1; count of bases not matched to a gene: 5.

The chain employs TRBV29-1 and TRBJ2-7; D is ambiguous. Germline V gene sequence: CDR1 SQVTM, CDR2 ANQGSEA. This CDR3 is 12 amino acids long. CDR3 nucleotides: TGCAGTGCGTCCTTACCCAGCTACGAGCAGTACTTC. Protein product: CSASLPSYEQYF.

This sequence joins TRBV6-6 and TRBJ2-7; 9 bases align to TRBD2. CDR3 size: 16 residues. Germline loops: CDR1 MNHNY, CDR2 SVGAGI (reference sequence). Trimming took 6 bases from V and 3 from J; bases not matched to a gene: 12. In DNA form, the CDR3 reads TGTGCCAGCAGCTCCCTACCCGGGACTAGCAACTACGAGCAGTACTTC. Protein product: CASSSLPGTSNYEQYF.

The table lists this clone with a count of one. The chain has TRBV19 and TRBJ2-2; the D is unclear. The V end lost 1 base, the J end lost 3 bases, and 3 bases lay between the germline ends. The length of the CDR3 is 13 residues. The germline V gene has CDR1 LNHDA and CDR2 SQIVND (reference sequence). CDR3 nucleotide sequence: TGTGCCAGTAGTATAGTCGACACCGGGGAGCTGTTTTTT. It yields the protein CASSIVDTGELFF.

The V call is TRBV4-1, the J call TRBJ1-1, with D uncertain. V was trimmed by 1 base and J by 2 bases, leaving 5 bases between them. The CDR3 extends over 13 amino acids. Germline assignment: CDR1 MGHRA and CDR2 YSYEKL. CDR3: CASSQGFNTEAFF. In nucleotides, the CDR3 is TGCGCCAGCAGCCAAGGGTTTAACACTGAAGCTTTCTTT.

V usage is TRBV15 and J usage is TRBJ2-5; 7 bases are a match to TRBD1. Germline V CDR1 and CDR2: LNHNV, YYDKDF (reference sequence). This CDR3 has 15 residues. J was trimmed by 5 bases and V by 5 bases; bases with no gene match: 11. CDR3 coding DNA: TGTGCCACCAGCCTCTCCGGGACAGCCAGGGAGACCCAGTACTTC. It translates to CATSLSGTARETQYF.

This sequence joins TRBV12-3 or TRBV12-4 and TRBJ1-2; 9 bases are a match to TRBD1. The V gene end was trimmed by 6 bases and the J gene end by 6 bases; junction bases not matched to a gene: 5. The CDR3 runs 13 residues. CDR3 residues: CASREGQGDGYTF. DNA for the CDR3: TGTGCCAGCAGAGAGGGACAGGGTGATGGCTACACCTTC.

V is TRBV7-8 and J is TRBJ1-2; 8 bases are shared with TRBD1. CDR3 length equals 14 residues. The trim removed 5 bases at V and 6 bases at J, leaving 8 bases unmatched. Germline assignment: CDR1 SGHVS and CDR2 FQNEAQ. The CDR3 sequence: CASSGTGSVHGYTF. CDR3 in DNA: TGTGCCAGCAGCGGGACAGGTTCGGTGCATGGCTACACCTTC.

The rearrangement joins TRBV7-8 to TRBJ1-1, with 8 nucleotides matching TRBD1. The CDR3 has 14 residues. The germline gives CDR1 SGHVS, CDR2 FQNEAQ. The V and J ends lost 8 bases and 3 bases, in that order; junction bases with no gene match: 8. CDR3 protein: CASGQGAWDTEAFF. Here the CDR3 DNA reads TGTGCCAGCGGCCAGGGGGCCTGGGACACTGAAGCTTTCTTT.

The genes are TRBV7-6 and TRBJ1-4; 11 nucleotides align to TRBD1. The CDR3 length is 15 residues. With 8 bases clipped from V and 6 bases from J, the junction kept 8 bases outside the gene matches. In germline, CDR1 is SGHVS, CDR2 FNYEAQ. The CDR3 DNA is TGTGCCAGCTCGGGACAGGGGGACTATTATGAAAAACTGTTTTTT. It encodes CASSGQGDYYEKLFF. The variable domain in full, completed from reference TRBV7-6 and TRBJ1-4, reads GAGVSQSPRYKVTKRGQDVALRCDPISGHVSLYWYRQALGQGPEFLTYFNYEAQQDKSGLPNDRFSAERPEGSISTLTIQRTEQRDSAMYRCASSGQGDYYEKLFFGSGTQLSVL.

The CDR3 sequence: CASSLDLGLAYEQYF. The DNA for the CDR3 is TGTGCCAGCAGCTTAGATCTGGGACTAGCCTACGAGCAGTACTTC. J is TRBJ2-7 and V is TRBV11-2, with 8 bases lining up with TRBD2. V dropped 0 bases and J dropped 2; count of bases not matched to a gene: 3. Germline CDR1 is SGHAT and CDR2 is FQNNGV. CDR3 length: 15 amino acids.

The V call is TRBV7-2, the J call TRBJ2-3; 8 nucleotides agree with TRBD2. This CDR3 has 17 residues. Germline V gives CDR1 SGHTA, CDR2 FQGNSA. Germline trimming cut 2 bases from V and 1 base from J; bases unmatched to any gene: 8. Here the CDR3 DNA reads TGTGCCAGCAGCTTATCTTTCGGGGGGGGTGGCACAGATACGCAGTATTTT. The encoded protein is CASSLSFGGGGTDTQYF. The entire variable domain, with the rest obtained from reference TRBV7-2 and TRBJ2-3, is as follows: GAGVSQSPSNKVTEKGKDVELRCDPISGHTALYWYRQSLGQGLEFLIYFQGNSAPDKSGLPSDRFSAERTGGSVSTLTIQRTQQEDSAVYLCASSLSFGGGGTDTQYFGPGTRLTVL.

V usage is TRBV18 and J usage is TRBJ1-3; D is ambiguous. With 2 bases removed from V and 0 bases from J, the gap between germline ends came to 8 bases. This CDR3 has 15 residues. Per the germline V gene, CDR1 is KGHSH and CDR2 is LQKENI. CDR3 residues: CASSPTRDSGNTIYF. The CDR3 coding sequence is TGTGCCAGCTCACCAACGAGGGACTCTGGAAACACCATATATTTT.

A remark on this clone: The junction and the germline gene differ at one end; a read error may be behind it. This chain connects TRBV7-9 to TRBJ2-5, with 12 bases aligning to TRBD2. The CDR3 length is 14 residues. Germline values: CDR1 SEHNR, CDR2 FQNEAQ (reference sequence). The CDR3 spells CASSLAGGLETQYF. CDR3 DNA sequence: TGTGCCAGCAGCCTAGCGGGAGGGTTGGAGACCCAGTACTTC.

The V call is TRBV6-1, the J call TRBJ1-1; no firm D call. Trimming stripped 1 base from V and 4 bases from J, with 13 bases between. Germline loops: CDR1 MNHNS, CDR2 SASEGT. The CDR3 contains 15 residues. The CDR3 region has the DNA TGTGCCAGCAGTGAAGACCCGGAGGGAGGCACTGAAGCTTTCTTT. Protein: CASSEDPEGGTEAFF.

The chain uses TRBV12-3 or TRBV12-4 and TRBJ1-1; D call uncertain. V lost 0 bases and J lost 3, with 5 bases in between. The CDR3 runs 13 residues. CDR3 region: CASSLAPHTEAFF. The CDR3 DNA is TGTGCCAGCAGTTTAGCCCCTCACACTGAAGCTTTCTTT.

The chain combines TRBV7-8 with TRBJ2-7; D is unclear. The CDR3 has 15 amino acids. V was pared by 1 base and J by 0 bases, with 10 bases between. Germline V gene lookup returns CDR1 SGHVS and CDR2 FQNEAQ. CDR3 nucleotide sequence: TGTGCCAGCAGCTTAGTTATTACAGTCTCCTACGAGCAGTACTTC. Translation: CASSLVITVSYEQYF.

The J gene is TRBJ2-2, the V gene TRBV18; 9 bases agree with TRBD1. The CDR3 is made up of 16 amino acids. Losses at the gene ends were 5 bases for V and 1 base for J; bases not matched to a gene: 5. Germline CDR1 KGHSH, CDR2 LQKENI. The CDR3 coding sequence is TGTGCCAGCTCAGATCGGACAGGGGAGAACACCGGGGAGCTGTTTTTT. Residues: CASSDRTGENTGELFF.

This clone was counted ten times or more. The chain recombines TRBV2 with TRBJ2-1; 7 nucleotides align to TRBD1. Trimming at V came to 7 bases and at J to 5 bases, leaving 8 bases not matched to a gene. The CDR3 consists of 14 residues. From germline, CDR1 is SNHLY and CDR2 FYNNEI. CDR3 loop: CASTWDSGNNEQFF. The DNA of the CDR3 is TGTGCCAGCACCTGGGACAGCGGTAACAATGAGCAGTTCTTC.

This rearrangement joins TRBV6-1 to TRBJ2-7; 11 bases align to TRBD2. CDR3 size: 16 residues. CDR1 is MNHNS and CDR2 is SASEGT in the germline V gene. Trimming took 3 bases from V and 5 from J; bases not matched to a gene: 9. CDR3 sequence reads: CASSDPSGGPRDEQYV. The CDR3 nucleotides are TGTGCCAGCAGTGATCCTAGCGGGGGGCCCAGGGACGAGCAGTACGTC.